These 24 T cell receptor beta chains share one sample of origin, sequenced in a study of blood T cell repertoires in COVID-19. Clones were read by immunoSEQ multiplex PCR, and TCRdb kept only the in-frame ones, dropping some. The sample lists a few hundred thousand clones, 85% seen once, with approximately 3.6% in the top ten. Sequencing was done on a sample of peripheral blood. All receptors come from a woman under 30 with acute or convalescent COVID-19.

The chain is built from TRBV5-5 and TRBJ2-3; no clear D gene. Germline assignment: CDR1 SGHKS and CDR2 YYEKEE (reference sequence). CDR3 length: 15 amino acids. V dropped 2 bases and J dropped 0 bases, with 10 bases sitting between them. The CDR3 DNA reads TGTGCCAGCAGCTTCAGCCCGACTAGCACAGATACGCAGTATTTT. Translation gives CASSFSPTSTDTQYF.

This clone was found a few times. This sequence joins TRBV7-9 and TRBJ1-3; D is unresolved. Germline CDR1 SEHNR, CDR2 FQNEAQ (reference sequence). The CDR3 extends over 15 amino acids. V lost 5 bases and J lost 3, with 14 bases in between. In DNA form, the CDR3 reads TGTGCCAGCAGCCCAACTCCCGGAGGTGGAAACACCATATATTTT. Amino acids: CASSPTPGGGNTIYF.

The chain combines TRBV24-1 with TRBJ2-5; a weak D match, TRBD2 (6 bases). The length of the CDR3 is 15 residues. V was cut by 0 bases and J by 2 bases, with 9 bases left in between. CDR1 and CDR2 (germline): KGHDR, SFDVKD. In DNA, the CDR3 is TGTGCCACCAGTGATTTGGGCGGGGATCAAGAGACCCAGTACTTC. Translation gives CATSDLGGDQETQYF.

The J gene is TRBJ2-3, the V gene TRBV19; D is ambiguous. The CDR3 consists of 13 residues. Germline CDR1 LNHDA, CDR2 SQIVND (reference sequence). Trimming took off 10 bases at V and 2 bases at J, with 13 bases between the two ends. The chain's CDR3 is CATSQIYTDTQYF. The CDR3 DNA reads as TGTGCCACCTCGCAGATTTACACAGATACGCAGTATTTT.

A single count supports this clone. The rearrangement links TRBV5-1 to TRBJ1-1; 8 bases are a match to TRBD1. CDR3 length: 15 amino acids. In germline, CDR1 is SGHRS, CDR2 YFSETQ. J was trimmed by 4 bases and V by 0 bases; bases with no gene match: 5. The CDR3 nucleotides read TGCGCCAGCAGCTTGGTGCAGGGGGCTCGCACTGAAGCTTTCTTT. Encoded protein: CASSLVQGARTEAFF.

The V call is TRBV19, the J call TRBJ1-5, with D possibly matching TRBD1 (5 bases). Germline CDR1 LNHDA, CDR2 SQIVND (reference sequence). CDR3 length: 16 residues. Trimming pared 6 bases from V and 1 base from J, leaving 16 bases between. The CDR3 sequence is CASRRDGSISNQPQHF. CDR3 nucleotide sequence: TGTGCCAGTAGGCGGGACGGAAGTATAAGCAATCAGCCCCAGCATTTT.

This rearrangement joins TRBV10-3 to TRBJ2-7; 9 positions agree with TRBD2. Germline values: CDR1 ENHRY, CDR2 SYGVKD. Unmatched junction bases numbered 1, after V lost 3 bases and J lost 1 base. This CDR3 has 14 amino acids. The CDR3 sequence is CAISDSGGSYEQYF. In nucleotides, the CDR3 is TGTGCCATCAGTGATAGCGGGGGTTCCTACGAGCAGTACTTC.

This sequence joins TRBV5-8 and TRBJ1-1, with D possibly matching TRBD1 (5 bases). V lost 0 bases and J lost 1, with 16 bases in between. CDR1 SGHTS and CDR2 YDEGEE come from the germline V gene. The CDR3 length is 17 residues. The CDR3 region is CASSLDPAGTGNTEAFF. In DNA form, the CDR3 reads TGTGCCAGCAGCTTGGACCCAGCGGGGACGGGGAACACTGAAGCTTTCTTT.

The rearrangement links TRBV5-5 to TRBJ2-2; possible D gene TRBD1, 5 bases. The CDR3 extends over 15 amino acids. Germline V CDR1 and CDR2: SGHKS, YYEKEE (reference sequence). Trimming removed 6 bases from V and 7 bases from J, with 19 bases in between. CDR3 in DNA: TGTGCCAGCATCTTCCGGCCAGGGTGGGACGGGGAGCTGTTTTTT. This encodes CASIFRPGWDGELFF.

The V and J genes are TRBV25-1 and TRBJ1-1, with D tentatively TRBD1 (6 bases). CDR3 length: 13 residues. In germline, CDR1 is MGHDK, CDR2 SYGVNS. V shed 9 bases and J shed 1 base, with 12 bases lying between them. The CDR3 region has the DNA TGTGCCAGTATAACCAGGGGGAACACTGAAGCTTTCTTT. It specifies CASITRGNTEAFF. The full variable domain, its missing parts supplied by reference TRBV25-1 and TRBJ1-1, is EADIYQTPRYLVIGTGKKITLECSQTMGHDKMYWYQQDPGMELHLIHYSYGVNSTEKGDLSSESTVSRIRTEHFPLTLESARPSHTSQYLCASITRGNTEAFFGQGTRLTVV.

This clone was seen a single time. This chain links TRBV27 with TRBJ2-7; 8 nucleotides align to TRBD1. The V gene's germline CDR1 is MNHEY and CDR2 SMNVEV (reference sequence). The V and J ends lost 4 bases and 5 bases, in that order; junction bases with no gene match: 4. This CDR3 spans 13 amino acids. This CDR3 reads CASSWTGQDEQYF. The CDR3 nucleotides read TGTGCCAGCAGTTGGACAGGGCAGGACGAGCAGTACTTC.

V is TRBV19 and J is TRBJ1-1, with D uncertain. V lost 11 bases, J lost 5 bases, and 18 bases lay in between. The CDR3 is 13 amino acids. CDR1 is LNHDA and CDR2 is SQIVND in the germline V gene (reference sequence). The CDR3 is CASAEGALTEAFF. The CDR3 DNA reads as TGTGCCTCCGCGGAAGGCGCGTTAACTGAAGCTTTCTTT.

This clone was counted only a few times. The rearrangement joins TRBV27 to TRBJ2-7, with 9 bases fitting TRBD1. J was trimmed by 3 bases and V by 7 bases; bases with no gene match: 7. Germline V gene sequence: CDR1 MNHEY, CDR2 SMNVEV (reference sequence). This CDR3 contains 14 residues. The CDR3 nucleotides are TGTGCCAGCAAGTCGACAGGGGGGTTCTACGAGCAGTACTTC. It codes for CASKSTGGFYEQYF.

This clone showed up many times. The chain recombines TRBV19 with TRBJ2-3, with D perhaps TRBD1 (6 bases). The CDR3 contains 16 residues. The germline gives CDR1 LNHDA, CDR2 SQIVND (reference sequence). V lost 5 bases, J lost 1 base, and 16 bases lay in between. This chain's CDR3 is CASSPTRDIRTDTQYF. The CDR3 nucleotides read TGTGCCAGTAGTCCGACCCGGGACATCCGCACAGATACGCAGTATTTT.

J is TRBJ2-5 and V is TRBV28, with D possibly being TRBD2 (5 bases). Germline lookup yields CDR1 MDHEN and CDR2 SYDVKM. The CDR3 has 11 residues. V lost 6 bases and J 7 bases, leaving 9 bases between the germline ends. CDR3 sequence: CASSTRGTQYF. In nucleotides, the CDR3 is TGTGCCAGCAGCACCCGGGGGACCCAGTACTTC.

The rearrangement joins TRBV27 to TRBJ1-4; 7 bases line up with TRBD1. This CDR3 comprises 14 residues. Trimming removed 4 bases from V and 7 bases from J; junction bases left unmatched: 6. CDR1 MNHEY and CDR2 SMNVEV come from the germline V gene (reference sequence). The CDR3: CASSWTGMSEKLFF. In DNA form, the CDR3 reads TGTGCCAGCAGTTGGACAGGAATGAGTGAAAAACTGTTTTTT.

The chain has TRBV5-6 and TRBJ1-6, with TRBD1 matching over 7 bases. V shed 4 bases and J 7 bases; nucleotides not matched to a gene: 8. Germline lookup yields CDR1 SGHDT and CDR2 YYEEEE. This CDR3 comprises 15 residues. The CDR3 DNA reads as TGTGCCAGCAGCCAGGGCACAGGGGTAAATTCACCCCTCCACTTT. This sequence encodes CASSQGTGVNSPLHF.

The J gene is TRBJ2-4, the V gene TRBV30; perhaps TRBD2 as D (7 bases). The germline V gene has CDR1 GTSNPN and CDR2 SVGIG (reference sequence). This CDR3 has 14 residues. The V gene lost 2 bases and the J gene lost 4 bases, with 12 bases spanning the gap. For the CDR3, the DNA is TGTGCCTGGAGTAGAAGGGGGGGAAAAAACATTCAGTACTTC. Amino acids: CAWSRRGGKNIQYF. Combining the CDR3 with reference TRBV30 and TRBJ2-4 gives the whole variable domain SQTIHQWPATLVQPVGSPLSLECTVEGTSNPNLYWYRQAAGRGLQLLFYSVGIGQISSEVPQNLSASRPQDRQFILSSKKLLLSDSGFYLCAWSRRGGKNIQYFGAGTRLSVL.

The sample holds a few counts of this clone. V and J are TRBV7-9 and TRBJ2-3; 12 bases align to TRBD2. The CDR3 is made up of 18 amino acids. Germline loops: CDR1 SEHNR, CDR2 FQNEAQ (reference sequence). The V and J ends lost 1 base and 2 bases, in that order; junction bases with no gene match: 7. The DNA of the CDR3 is TGTGCCAGCAGCTTAGGGCTAGCGGGAGGGCCCGTCACAGATACGCAGTATTTT. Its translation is CASSLGLAGGPVTDTQYF.

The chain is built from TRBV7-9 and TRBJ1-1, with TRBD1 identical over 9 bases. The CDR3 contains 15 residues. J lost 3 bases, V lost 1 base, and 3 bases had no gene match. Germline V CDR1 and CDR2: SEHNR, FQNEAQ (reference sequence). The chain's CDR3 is CASSLDGTGYTEAFF. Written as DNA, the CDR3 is TGTGCCAGCAGCTTAGACGGGACAGGGTACACTGAAGCTTTCTTT.

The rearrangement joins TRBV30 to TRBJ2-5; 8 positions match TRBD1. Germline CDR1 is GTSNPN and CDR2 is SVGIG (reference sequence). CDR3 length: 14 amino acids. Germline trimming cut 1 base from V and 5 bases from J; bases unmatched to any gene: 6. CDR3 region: CAWSADRVEETQYF. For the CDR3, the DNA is TGTGCCTGGAGTGCGGACAGGGTGGAGGAGACCCAGTACTTC.

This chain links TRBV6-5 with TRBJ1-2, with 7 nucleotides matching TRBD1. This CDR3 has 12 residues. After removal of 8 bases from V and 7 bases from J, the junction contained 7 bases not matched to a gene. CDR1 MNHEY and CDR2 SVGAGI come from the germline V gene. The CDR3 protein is CASFRGVGGYTF. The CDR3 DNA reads TGTGCCAGCTTCAGGGGGGTCGGTGGCTACACCTTC.

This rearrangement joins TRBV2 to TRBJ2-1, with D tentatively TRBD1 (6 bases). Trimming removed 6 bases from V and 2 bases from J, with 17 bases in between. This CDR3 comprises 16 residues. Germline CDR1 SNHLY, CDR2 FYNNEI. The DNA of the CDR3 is TGTGCCAGCAGACAGGGTGTTAGTTTCGCCTACAATGAGCAGTTCTTC. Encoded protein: CASRQGVSFAYNEQFF.

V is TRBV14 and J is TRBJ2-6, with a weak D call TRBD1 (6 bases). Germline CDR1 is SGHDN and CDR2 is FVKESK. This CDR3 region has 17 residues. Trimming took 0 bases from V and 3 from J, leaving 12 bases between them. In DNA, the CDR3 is TGTGCCAGCAGCCAAGAACAGGGAGTGGTTGGGGCCAACGTCCTGACTTTC. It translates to CASSQEQGVVGANVLTF.